What follows are 15 T cell receptor beta chains derived from one specimen sequenced in a study. Cells sorted as Tregs were CD4+, CD25+ and CD127-/low. TCRdb re-derived calls from the 5' RACE reads in MiXCR, one entry per CDR3 protein. This table has fewer than 65,000 distinct CDR3 sequences, about 20% appearing once. Sequencing was done on a sample of tumor-infiltrating Tregs sorted from the breast tumor. All receptors derive from a female donor with breast cancer.

This rearrangement joins TRBV10-3 to TRBJ2-1; 10 positions agree with TRBD2. This CDR3 region has 17 residues. V was clipped by 2 bases and J by 2 bases; unmatched bases: 6. Germline CDR1 ENHRY, CDR2 SYGVKD. The CDR3 reads CAISEPSGSSAYNEQFF. For the CDR3, the DNA is TGTGCCATCAGTGAGCCTAGCGGGAGTTCGGCCTACAATGAGCAGTTCTTC.

This clonotype was observed at least ten times. The V gene is TRBV7-9, the J gene TRBJ2-4; no clear D gene. The ends were cut back, 2 bases at V and 4 bases at J, with 0 bases in the middle. CDR1 and CDR2 (germline): SEHNR, FQNEAQ (reference sequence). The CDR3 contains 11 residues. The CDR3 sequence: CASSLKNIQYF. The CDR3 nucleotides read TGTGCCAGCAGCTTAAAAAACATTCAGTACTTC.

This clonotype was observed a few times. This chain joins TRBV7-9 and TRBJ2-3; tentatively, D is TRBD1 (6 bases). Germline CDR1 is SEHNR and CDR2 is FQNEAQ (reference sequence). The CDR3 is made up of 13 amino acids. V lost 4 bases and J lost 6, with 11 bases in between. The CDR3 sequence is CASSYERGDTQYF. The CDR3 DNA reads TGTGCCAGCAGCTATGAGAGGGGGGATACGCAGTATTTT.

This clonotype has more than one count but fewer than ten. J is TRBJ1-4 and V is TRBV20-1, with D possibly TRBD1 on 5 matching bases. CDR3 size: 13 residues. V dropped 4 bases and J dropped 3 bases, with 9 bases sitting between them. From germline, CDR1 is DFQATT and CDR2 SNEGSKA (reference sequence). CDR3 DNA: TGCAGTGCTACTCAGGGATCTAATGAAAAACTGTTTTTT. Its translation: CSATQGSNEKLFF.

The gene calls are TRBV18 and TRBJ1-6; TRBD1 aligns across 8 bases. CDR1 and CDR2 (germline): KGHSH, LQKENI. The CDR3 runs to 15 residues. After removal of 0 bases from V and 9 bases from J, the junction contained 4 bases not matched to a gene. The CDR3 coding sequence is TGTGCCAGCTCACCACCGCAGGGGGCAGGTTCACCCCTCCACTTT. This sequence encodes CASSPPQGAGSPLHF.

The rearrangement joins TRBV28 to TRBJ1-6, with 7 bases matching TRBD1. There are 16 residues in the CDR3. J gave up 4 bases and V 6 bases, and 9 bases lay outside the gene matches. CDR1 MDHEN and CDR2 SYDVKM come from the germline V gene. The CDR3 bases are TGTGCCAGCAGGGGAGTAACGGGACAGTATAATTCACCCCTCCACTTT. Amino acid sequence: CASRGVTGQYNSPLHF. Based on the CDR3 plus reference TRBV28 and TRBJ1-6, the full variable domain is DVKVTQSSRYLVKRTGEKVFLECVQDMDHENMFWYRQDPGLGLRLIYFSYDVKMKEKGDIPEGYSVSREKKERFSLILESASTNQTSMYLCASRGVTGQYNSPLHFGNGTRLTVT.

V and J are TRBV6-1 and TRBJ1-2, with D tentatively TRBD1 (6 bases). There are 15 residues in the CDR3. The V gene lost 7 bases and the J gene lost 6 bases, with 21 bases spanning the gap. The germline gives CDR1 MNHNS, CDR2 SASEGT. CDR3 sequence: CASTQRGRESNGYTF. CDR3 nucleotide sequence: TGTGCCAGCACCCAAAGGGGGAGGGAAAGTAATGGCTACACCTTC.

The chain employs TRBV4-2 and TRBJ1-1; D is perhaps TRBD1 (6 bases). The V end lost 2 bases, the J end lost 6 bases, and 13 bases lay between the germline ends. The CDR3 has 14 residues. The germline gives CDR1 LGHNA, CDR2 YNFKEQ. The CDR3 DNA reads as TGTGCCAGCAGCCAAAATACAGGGATCGCTGAAGCTTTCTTT. This encodes CASSQNTGIAEAFF.

This clonotype was counted many times. The V and J genes are TRBV5-1 and TRBJ2-5; a weak D match, TRBD2 (7 bases). The CDR3 is 16 amino acids. Trimming cost V 8 bases and J 5 bases, with 25 bases left between them. The germline V gene has CDR1 SGHRS and CDR2 YFSETQ. The CDR3 reads CARSRDSRGADETQYF. In DNA, the CDR3 is TGCGCCAGATCGAGAGACAGCCGGGGGGCTGACGAGACCCAGTACTTC. The full variable domain, in which reference TRBV5-1 and TRBJ2-5 provide the parts outside the CDR3, is KAGVTQTPRYLIKTRGQQVTLSCSPISGHRSVSWYQQTPGQGLQFLFEYFSETQRNKGNFPGRFSGRQFSNSRSEMNVSTLELGDSALYLCARSRDSRGADETQYFGPGTRLLVL.

This rearrangement joins TRBV2 to TRBJ2-7; 15 nucleotides align to TRBD2. Trimming at V came to 5 bases and at J to 12 bases, leaving 14 bases not matched to a gene. Per the germline V gene, CDR1 is SNHLY and CDR2 is FYNNEI. This CDR3 spans 16 amino acids. The DNA of the CDR3 is TGTGCCAGCAGTATCCGCCCGGGACTAGCGGGAGGCCAGGGGTACTTC. It is translated as CASSIRPGLAGGQGYF.

As regards this clonotype: Since the CDR3 does not end with the conserved phenylalanine or tryptophan, this likely comes from a read error. The limits of the CDR3 on the DNA are not certain, so only TCRdb's listed CDR3 is given. The V and J genes are TRBV11-2 and TRBJ1-1. Termini included, the CDR3 measures 15 amino acids. The V gene's germline CDR1 is SGHAT and CDR2 FQNNGV. The CDR3 sequence: CASSLGAGRVTEACL.

This clonotype was detected only once. A read error may be the cause here, since a much bigger clone is one base away. The V gene is TRBV6-1, the J gene TRBJ2-7, with D possibly called TRBD1 or TRBD2 (8 bases each). Germline loops: CDR1 MNHNS, CDR2 SASEGT. The CDR3 consists of 13 residues. CDR3 sequence reads: CACGGQGAYGQYF. CDR3 sequence (DNA): TGTGCCTGCGGGGGGCAGGGGGCCTACGGGCAGTACTTC.

This clonotype turned up a few times. V gene TRBV5-1 combines with J gene TRBJ1-1, with 9 bases matching TRBD1. CDR1 SGHRS and CDR2 YFSETQ come from the germline V gene. This CDR3 has 15 residues. Losses at the gene ends were 3 bases for V and 0 bases for J; bases not matched to a gene: 3. This CDR3 is CASSSGQGMNTEAFF. CDR3 nucleotides: TGCGCCAGCAGCTCTGGACAGGGGATGAACACTGAAGCTTTCTTT. The full variable domain, rest sourced from reference TRBV5-1 and TRBJ1-1, is KAGVTQTPRYLIKTRGQQVTLSCSPISGHRSVSWYQQTPGQGLQFLFEYFSETQRNKGNFPGRFSGRQFSNSRSEMNVSTLELGDSALYLCASSSGQGMNTEAFFGQGTRLTVV.

The chain is built from TRBV3-1 and TRBJ2-5, with a tentative D call TRBD2 (5 bases). From germline, CDR1 is LGHDT and CDR2 YNNKEL (reference sequence). V was trimmed by 4 bases and J by 5 bases, leaving 14 bases between them. This CDR3 is 14 amino acids long. The DNA for the CDR3 is TGTGCCAGCAGCCCTGTACCGGGGATGGAGACCCAGTACTTC. It yields the protein CASSPVPGMETQYF.

The rearrangement joins TRBV20-1 to TRBJ2-1; D is perhaps TRBD1 (6 bases). The CDR3 extends over 15 amino acids. V was pared by 1 base and J by 8 bases, with 18 bases between. The germline gives CDR1 DFQATT, CDR2 SNEGSKA (reference sequence). CDR3 loop: CSARAFFGQLDEQFF. CDR3 nucleotide sequence: TGCAGTGCTAGAGCCTTCTTCGGACAGCTCGATGAGCAGTTCTTC.